The clone carrying this T cell receptor beta chain was detected many times. Antigen unknown. These data belong to a study of T cell repertoires in cytomegalovirus infection. Study-wide context: A matching HLA type, together with CMV infection, was signaled by public TCR beta signatures.

Overall study results and limits: The ex vivo response was dominated by HLA-C-restricted CMV-specific TCR beta clonotypes. Frequencies of public TCR beta families were cumulated, and this identified carriers of CMV plus the relevant HLA.

V dropped 7 bases and J dropped 4; count of bases not matched to a gene: 7. Germline V CDR1 and CDR2: SNHLY, FYNNEI. This CDR3 is built from 16 residues. Via MiXCR, TCRdb re-called the reads, giving one row per CDR3 protein. The sample includes roughly 640,000 distinct CDR3 sequences, about 24% seen only once; the top ten take around 7.6%. Sequenced: CD8+ T cells from PBMCs. This chain joins TRBV2 and TRBJ2-2; the match to TRBD1 covers 12 bases. This receptor was taken from a human donor in good health (CMV status not recorded). Some clones in this sample may be carry-over from other donors' samples. CDR3 coding DNA: TGTGCCAGCAACCCGGGACAGGGGGCCTCCACCGGGGAGCTGTTTTTT. Translating gives CASNPGQGASTGELFF.